A single sample is the source of the 29 T cell receptor beta chains below, sequenced in a study of cytomegalovirus exposure and HLA in healthy donors. The PCR was carried out with 60 Vbeta primers and 13 Jbeta primers. Sequencing used immunoSEQ multiplex PCR; TCRdb keeps in-frame clones, though not all of them. The data contain fewer than 200,000 clones, 65% to 85% of them singletons. The sample was PBMCs. The receptor set was obtained from a man aged 35 to 55 in good health and CMV-seropositive.

The chain combines TRBV5-4 with TRBJ2-7; no definite D call. In germline, CDR1 is SGHNT, CDR2 YYREEE (reference sequence). Trimming cost V 3 bases and J 4 bases, with 11 bases left between them. This CDR3 contains 13 residues. The DNA for the CDR3 is TGTGCCAGCAGCTCCACCAACGGGTACGAGCAGTACTTC. It yields the protein CASSSTNGYEQYF.

This chain uses TRBV29-1 with TRBJ2-7; TRBD2 aligns across 8 bases. The ends lost 4 bases at V and 3 bases at J; junction bases unmatched: 2. Per the germline V gene, CDR1 is SQVTM and CDR2 is ANQGSEA. This CDR3 is 12 amino acids long. The CDR3 loop reads CSVGRGGYEQYF. In nucleotides, the CDR3 is TGCAGCGTTGGACGGGGGGGCTACGAGCAGTACTTC.

J is TRBJ1-2 and V is TRBV7-3, with D perhaps matching TRBD1 (6 bases). Germline lookup yields CDR1 SGHTA and CDR2 FQGTGA. This CDR3 is built from 15 residues. Trimming left V 0 bases short and J 6 bases short, with 14 bases between. Here the CDR3 reads CASSLTPGTPDGYTF. The DNA of the CDR3 is TGTGCCAGCAGCTTAACGCCCGGGACACCAGATGGCTACACCTTC.

This clone came up a few times. This chain links TRBV14 with TRBJ1-1; D gene uncertain. V was pared by 1 base and J by 3 bases, with 9 bases between. CDR1 SGHDN and CDR2 FVKESK come from the germline V gene. The CDR3 runs to 14 residues. The CDR3 DNA reads as TGTGCCAGCAGCCAAGGACTGGTGGACACTGAAGCTTTCTTT. The encoded protein is CASSQGLVDTEAFF. Full variable domain (missing parts from reference TRBV14 and TRBJ1-1): EAGVTQFPSHSVIEKGQTVTLRCDPISGHDNLYWYRRVMGKEIKFLLHFVKESKQDESGMPNNRFLAERTGGTYSTLKVQPAELEDSGVYFCASSQGLVDTEAFFGQGTRLTVV.

This chain joins TRBV11-1 and TRBJ2-4; 9 positions agree with TRBD1. Germline V gene sequence: CDR1 SGHAT, CDR2 FQDESV (reference sequence). J was trimmed by 3 bases and V by 7 bases; bases with no gene match: 7. This CDR3 has 15 residues. The CDR3 spells CASNEGQGSKNIQYF. The CDR3 bases are TGTGCCAGCAACGAGGGACAGGGAAGCAAAAACATTCAGTACTTC.

This clone was observed once. The chain carries TRBV25-1 and TRBJ2-7, with TRBD2 as a possible D gene (5 bases). Trimming cost V 5 bases and J 6 bases, with 17 bases left between them. This CDR3 spans 14 amino acids. Germline CDR1 reads MGHDK; CDR2 reads SYGVNS. The CDR3: CASSREEATGEQYF. CDR3 nucleotides: TGTGCCAGCAGTCGGGAAGAGGCAACGGGCGAGCAGTACTTC.

The chain joins TRBV27 to TRBJ2-2, with 7 bases matching TRBD1. The CDR3 length is 13 residues. J was trimmed by 2 bases and V by 9 bases; bases with no gene match: 3. Germline assignment: CDR1 MNHEY and CDR2 SMNVEV (reference sequence). CDR3 nucleotide sequence: TGTGCCAGTGGGACAGTTAACACCGGGGAGCTGTTTTTT. It translates to CASGTVNTGELFF.

This clone is medium-sized by share. This sequence joins TRBV4-3 and TRBJ1-2; TRBD1 aligns across 8 bases. Per germline, CDR1 LGHNA and CDR2 YSLEER. With V trimmed by 0 bases and J by 5 bases, 11 bases remained unmatched. CDR3 size: 17 residues. CDR3 region: CASSQDRAGGRTYGYTF. The CDR3 DNA follows: TGCGCCAGCAGCCAAGATCGGGCAGGGGGCAGGACGTATGGCTACACCTTC.

The CDR3, as DNA: TGTGCCAGCAGCAGCCGACAGGGCCTCGACGAGCAGTACTTC. It is translated as CASSSRQGLDEQYF. The J gene is TRBJ2-7, the V gene TRBV9, with 7 bases aligning to TRBD1. CDR1 and CDR2 (germline): SGDLS, YYNGEE. Unmatched junction bases numbered 9, after V lost 4 bases and J lost 5 bases. This CDR3 comprises 14 residues.

The chain uses TRBV6-5 and TRBJ1-3; D is perhaps TRBD1 (5 bases). Deletions cut 7 bases from V and 4 bases from J, with 17 bases between. CDR1 and CDR2 from the germline V gene are MNHEY and SVGAGI. The CDR3 has 15 amino acids. The CDR3 spells CASIPWAGMGNTIYF. In DNA form, the CDR3 reads TGTGCCAGCATCCCTTGGGCAGGGATGGGAAACACCATATATTTT.

The chain's CDR3 is CASSGSHRVGNTIYF. The CDR3 DNA reads as TGTGCCAGCAGTGGAAGCCACAGGGTTGGAAACACCATATATTTT. The chain recombines TRBV6-1 with TRBJ1-3; maybe TRBD1 (6 bases). Trimming took 4 bases from V and 3 from J, leaving 13 bases between them. The CDR3 spans 15 residues. Germline loops: CDR1 MNHNS, CDR2 SASEGT.

The chain carries TRBV4-3 and TRBJ1-1; no clear D gene. The V end was cut by 3 bases, the J end by 7 bases, with 12 bases between. Germline V lookup: CDR1 LGHNA, CDR2 YSLEER. The CDR3 is made up of 13 amino acids. The CDR3 sequence is CASSQGRVIEAFF. The CDR3 coding sequence is TGCGCCAGCAGCCAGGGGAGGGTAATTGAAGCTTTCTTT.

The rearrangement uses TRBV29-1 and TRBJ2-7; D perhaps matches TRBD2 (6 bases). Germline lookup yields CDR1 SQVTM and CDR2 ANQGSEA. This CDR3 contains 13 residues. V lost 3 bases to trimming and J lost 2 bases, with 11 bases between them. The CDR3 nucleotides are TGCAGCGTTGAGGGACTCGAGCCCTACGAGCAGTACTTC. It translates to CSVEGLEPYEQYF.

This chain joins TRBV7-9 and TRBJ2-1; 10 bases agree with TRBD1. This CDR3 is 15 amino acids long. The germline V gene encodes CDR1 SEHNR and CDR2 FQNEAQ (reference sequence). Trimming at V came to 1 base and at J to 5 bases, leaving 2 bases not matched to a gene. The CDR3 protein is CASSLEGTGDNEQFF. Here the CDR3 DNA reads TGTGCCAGCAGCTTAGAAGGGACAGGGGACAATGAGCAGTTCTTC.

The chain couples TRBV11-2 to TRBJ1-6; 9 bases agree with TRBD1. The germline gives CDR1 SGHAT, CDR2 FQNNGV. Losses at the gene ends were 1 base for V and 10 bases for J; bases not matched to a gene: 8. This CDR3 region has 16 residues. For the CDR3, the DNA is TGTGCCAGCAGCTTAGTCGGTAACAGGGGGCAATCACCCCTCCACTTT. Translated, it gives CASSLVGNRGQSPLHF.

The chain recombines TRBV18 with TRBJ2-7, with 7 bases identical to TRBD1. The V gene's germline CDR1 is KGHSH and CDR2 LQKENI. Trimming at V came to 5 bases and at J to 5 bases, leaving 6 bases not matched to a gene. This CDR3 is built from 13 residues. The chain's CDR3 is CASSSRDRDEQYF. In nucleotides, the CDR3 is TGTGCCAGCTCATCTCGTGACAGGGACGAGCAGTACTTC.

V is TRBV27 and J is TRBJ2-1, with TRBD2 matching 8 bases. The J segment lost 7 bases and the V segment lost 3 bases, leaving 8 bases of the junction unmatched. Germline CDR1 reads MNHEY; CDR2 reads SMNVEV (reference sequence). This CDR3 is 15 amino acids long. The CDR3 is CASSFNTGGLNEQFF. CDR3 DNA sequence: TGTGCCAGCAGTTTTAATACGGGGGGGTTGAATGAGCAGTTCTTC.

This clone was seen a handful of times. The V call is TRBV25-1, the J call TRBJ1-1; D not resolved. This CDR3 is built from 12 residues. V was pared by 3 bases and J by 3 bases, with 5 bases between. Per germline, CDR1 MGHDK and CDR2 SYGVNS. The CDR3 is CASSDRYTEAFF. The CDR3 coding sequence is TGTGCCAGCAGTGACCGGTACACTGAAGCTTTCTTT.

In this sample, this clone turned up once. The rearrangement links TRBV10-3 to TRBJ2-7; maybe TRBD1 (6 bases). This CDR3 spans 14 amino acids. Between the trimmed V and J ends, which lost 6 bases and 0 bases, there was a span of 12 bases. CDR1 and CDR2 (germline): ENHRY, SYGVKD. The CDR3 spells CAIREGGASYEQYF. The CDR3 nucleotides read TGTGCCATCAGGGAAGGGGGAGCCTCCTACGAGCAGTACTTC.

This clone came up a few times. The V call is TRBV7-3, the J call TRBJ2-7; TRBD2 matches at 7 bases. V was clipped by 0 bases and J by 11 bases; unmatched bases: 10. CDR3 length equals 14 residues. CDR1 and CDR2 from the germline V gene are SGHTA and FQGTGA. The CDR3 sequence: CASSLTGVGGVKYF. In nucleotides, the CDR3 is TGTGCCAGCAGCTTAACCGGGGTGGGGGGGGTAAAGTACTTC.

The chain is built from TRBV6-1 and TRBJ1-6; D remains unclear. Germline V gene data show CDR1 as MNHNS and CDR2 as SASEGT. Trimming cost V 4 bases and J 2 bases, with 9 bases left between them. The CDR3 runs 15 residues. The CDR3: CASSVQLAYNSPLHF. Here the CDR3 DNA reads TGTGCCAGCAGTGTGCAGCTAGCCTATAATTCACCCCTCCACTTT.

J is TRBJ1-2 and V is TRBV23-1; tentative D call: TRBD1 (5 bases). TRBV23-1 has ORF status, its function being uncertain. The V end lost 0 bases, the J end lost 8 bases, and 7 bases lay between the germline ends. The CDR3 consists of 12 residues. CDR3 in amino acids: CASSQSGGGYTF. The CDR3 nucleotides read TGCGCCAGCAGTCAATCGGGGGGGGGCTACACCTTC.

The rearrangement links TRBV2 to TRBJ1-2; D remains ambiguous. From germline, CDR1 is SNHLY and CDR2 FYNNEI. V was pared by 4 bases and J by 4 bases, with 10 bases between. The length of the CDR3 is 13 residues. The CDR3 loop reads CASSARISYGYTF. In DNA, the CDR3 is TGTGCCAGCAGTGCCCGAATTAGCTATGGCTACACCTTC.

The V and J genes are TRBV7-9 and TRBJ2-1; D gene uncertain. CDR1 and CDR2 (germline): SEHNR, FQNEAQ (reference sequence). Trimming stripped 5 bases from V and 6 bases from J, with 14 bases between. The CDR3 runs to 14 residues. The CDR3 DNA follows: TGTGCCAGCAGCCCCGTCGGCGGAATCAATGAGCAGTTCTTC. Its translation: CASSPVGGINEQFF.

Comment on this clone: One end of the junction fails to match germline, which may point to a read error. Other DNA sequences in this specimen translate into the identical CDR3. The chain links TRBV6-6 to TRBJ2-7; a possible D gene is TRBD1 (6 bases). The germline gives CDR1 MNHNY, CDR2 SVGAGI (reference sequence). CDR3 length: 13 residues. CDR3 sequence (DNA): TGTGCCACGACAAACAGGGACGCCTACGAGCAGTACTTT. Translated: CATTNRDAYEQYF.

CDR3 sequence reads: CASSLRGTINEKLFF. CDR3 nucleotides: TGCGCCAGCAGCCTGCGGGGGACAATTAATGAAAAACTGTTTTTT. The chain joins TRBV5-1 to TRBJ1-4; possibly TRBD1 for D (6 bases). The CDR3 extends over 15 amino acids. V lost 4 bases, J lost 4 bases, and 14 bases lay in between. Germline-derived CDR1 and CDR2 are SGHRS and YFSETQ.

The genes are TRBV5-1 and TRBJ2-2, with D unclear. The V end was cut by 2 bases, the J end by 4 bases, with 9 bases between. Germline V lookup: CDR1 SGHRS, CDR2 YFSETQ. This CDR3 comprises 14 residues. The CDR3 nucleotides read TGCGCCAGCAGCTTATCACCGGTCACCGGGGAGCTGTTTTTT. This gives the protein CASSLSPVTGELFF.

This clone was seen a few times. The chain has TRBV6-1 and TRBJ1-5; D uncertain. The CDR3 has 15 residues. The V gene's germline CDR1 is MNHNS and CDR2 SASEGT. Trimming shortened V by 7 bases and J by 1 base, and 14 bases separated the two germline ends. CDR3 bases: TGTGCCAGCAACCCCGGGAGGTCGAGCAATCAGCCCCAGCATTTT. It is translated as CASNPGRSSNQPQHF.

This clone was detected only once. The rearrangement links TRBV15 to TRBJ2-3; 15 bases fit TRBD2. Germline V gene sequence: CDR1 LNHNV, CDR2 YYDKDF (reference sequence). Trimming at V came to 4 bases and at J to 3 bases, leaving 8 bases not matched to a gene. The CDR3 is made up of 18 amino acids. CDR3 amino acids: CATSTGTSGGRGTDTQYF. In DNA form, the CDR3 reads TGTGCCACCAGCACCGGGACTAGCGGGGGGAGAGGGACAGATACGCAGTATTTT.